This is a list of T cell receptor beta chains from one sample in a study of blood T cell repertoires in COVID-19. TCRdb keeps only in-frame clones here, not all; method: immunoSEQ multiplex PCR. In the table there are approximately 150,000 clones, approximately 84% of which are singletons. The sequenced sample consisted of PBMCs or T cells enriched from blood (not recorded which). Receptors were obtained from a human donor with acute COVID-19. The donor label of this sample is uncertain. Both conserved end residues are part of each CDR3. The D gene is left open where the match is weak. Clone size is given for some rows only: seen once, a few or many times, or a class if the clone is expanded.

clone size,J gene,V gene,D gene,CDR3 DNA,CDR3 protein
-,TRBJ2-7,TRBV19,TRBD2,TGTGCCACCGACGGGGGGGTAGAACCCTACGAGCAGTACTTC,CATDGGVEPYEQYF
-,TRBJ1-1,TRBV27,TRBD1,TGTGCCAGCAGTCCCACCTCAACAGGGGTGGCTTTCTTT,CASSPTSTGVAFF
-,TRBJ2-3,TRBV4-1,-,TGCGCCAGCAGCCAAACGATCAAGGGGACAACTTCTCGATGGGATACGCAGTATTTT,CASSQTIKGTTSRWDTQYF
-,TRBJ2-6,TRBV7-9,-,TGTGCCAGCAGCTTAGACTGGGCCAACGTCCTGACTTTC,CASSLDWANVLTF
-,TRBJ1-3,TRBV5-1,-,TGCGCCAGCAGCCCCCGGACAGACTCTGGAAACACCATATATTTT,CASSPRTDSGNTIYF
-,TRBJ1-1,TRBV7-2,-,TGTGCCAGCAGCTTAGGGACACCTTACACTGAAGCTTTCTTT,CASSLGTPYTEAFF
-,TRBJ2-1,TRBV9,-,TGTGCCAGCAGCGCCGCCGGGATCGCTTTCGAGCAGTTCTTC,CASSAAGIAFEQFF
-,TRBJ2-1,TRBV2,TRBD2,TGTGCCAGCAGTGGATCGGGACTAGCGGGGAACAATGAGCAGTTCTTC,CASSGSGLAGNNEQFF
-,TRBJ2-3,TRBV2,TRBD2,TGTGCCAGCCGGACTAGCCTCACAGATACGCAGTATTTT,CASRTSLTDTQYF
-,TRBJ1-2,TRBV3-1/TRBV3-2,-,TGTGCCAGCAGTCCCTATAAGGGGGTGGGGGCCATTAACTATGGCTACACCTTC,CASSPYKGVGAINYGYTF
-,TRBJ2-4,TRBV5-1,TRBD1,TGCGCCAGCAGCTCGGGGACAGGGGCTCTAAACATTCAGTACTTC,CASSSGTGALNIQYF
-,TRBJ2-7,TRBV10-3,-,TGTGCCATCAGTGTTCCAGGGGAATGGCAGTACTTC,CAISVPGEWQYF
-,TRBJ1-1,TRBV6-5,TRBD1,TGTGCCAGCAGTTACTCCCTCCGACAGGGCGGAGCTTTCTTT,CASSYSLRQGGAFF
-,TRBJ1-1,TRBV9,TRBD1,TGTGCCAGCCAGGGACAGGGGACATCTGAAGCTTTCTTT,CASQGQGTSEAFF
-,TRBJ2-7,TRBV9,TRBD1,TGTGCCAGCAGCGTAGGGACAGGGAGCTCCTACGAGCAGTACTTC,CASSVGTGSSYEQYF
-,TRBJ1-6,TRBV5-1,TRBD1,TGCGCCAGCAGCTTTGGGCTCGGGACAGGGGCTAATTCACCCCTCCACTTT,CASSFGLGTGANSPLHF
-,TRBJ2-2,TRBV2,-,TGTGCCAGCTTCAAAACGGAGCCCGGGGAGCTGTTTTTT,CASFKTEPGELFF
-,TRBJ2-7,TRBV2,TRBD2,TGTGCCAGCAAGGGGCGGGGGGGATTCAACGAGCAGTACTTC,CASKGRGGFNEQYF
-,TRBJ1-5,TRBV30,-,TGTGCCTGGAGTGGCGGGTTGGAGCAGCCCCAGCATTTT,CAWSGGLEQPQHF
-,TRBJ2-7,TRBV9,TRBD1,TGTGCCAGCAGCGGATACCGGGACAGGGAAAACGAGCAGTACTTC,CASSGYRDRENEQYF
once,TRBJ1-1,TRBV25-1,TRBD1,TGTGCCAGCAGTGAATTTGAGGGGGCCGGAGCTTTCTTT,CASSEFEGAGAFF
-,TRBJ1-1,TRBV3-1/TRBV3-2,-,TGTGCCAGCAGCCAAGTGGAGGAGGGATCGCGAAACACTGAAGCTTTCTTT,CASSQVEEGSRNTEAFF
-,TRBJ1-2,TRBV19,-,TGTGCCAGTAGTATATCCGACAGTCCTTATGGCTACACCTTC,CASSISDSPYGYTF
-,TRBJ1-1,TRBV6-2/TRBV6-3,-,TGTGCCAGCAGTTCTTTACAGGGGAACACTGAAGCTTTCTTT,CASSSLQGNTEAFF
-,TRBJ1-2,TRBV3-1/TRBV3-2,-,TGTGCCAGCAGCCAAGTGATGCAGAACTATGGCTACACCTTC,CASSQVMQNYGYTF
-,TRBJ2-7,TRBV2,-,TGTGCCAGCACTGTTCGAGGGCGCAGCTACGAGCAGTACTTC,CASTVRGRSYEQYF
-,TRBJ1-2,TRBV30,-,TGTGCCTGGAGTGTACAAAAGGGGAACTATGGCTACACCTTC,CAWSVQKGNYGYTF